This T cell receptor (beta chain) was sequenced in a study of blood T cell repertoires in COVID-19. Background on the study: From the United States, Italy and Spain came samples of acute and convalescent COVID-19.

The method was immunoSEQ multiplex PCR; TCRdb's version includes in-frame clones alone and lacks a portion of them. The sample holds some 130,000 clones, roughly 89% seen once. Input material: PBMCs or T cells enriched from blood (not recorded which). This clonotype originated in a man aged 50-60 years who had recovered from COVID-19.

The DNA for the CDR3 is TGCGCCAGCAGTAGACAGGGGGATTCACCCCTCCACTTT. Translating it yields CASSRQGDSPLHF. The chain links TRBV5-1 to TRBJ1-6; 9 bases fit TRBD1. The CDR3 loop spans 13 amino acids. Trimming removed 5 bases from V and 8 bases from J; junction bases left unmatched: 2. Germline CDR1 SGHRS, CDR2 YFSETQ.